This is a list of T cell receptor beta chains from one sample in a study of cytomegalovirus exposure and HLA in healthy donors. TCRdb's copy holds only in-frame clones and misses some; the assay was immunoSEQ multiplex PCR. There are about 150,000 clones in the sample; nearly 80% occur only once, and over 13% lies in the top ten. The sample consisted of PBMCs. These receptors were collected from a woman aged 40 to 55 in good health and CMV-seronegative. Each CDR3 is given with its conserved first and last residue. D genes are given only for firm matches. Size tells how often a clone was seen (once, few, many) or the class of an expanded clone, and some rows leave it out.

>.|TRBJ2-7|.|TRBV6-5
CASSLSVGYEQYF
TGTGCCAGCAGTCTTAGCGTTGGCTACGAGCAGTACTTC
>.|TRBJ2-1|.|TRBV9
CASSRRESPNEQFF
TGTGCCAGCAGCAGGAGGGAGTCCCCCAATGAGCAGTTCTTC
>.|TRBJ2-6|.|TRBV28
CASSFPGYGAGANVLTF
TGTGCCAGCAGTTTCCCAGGGTACGGCGCTGGGGCCAACGTCCTGACTTTC
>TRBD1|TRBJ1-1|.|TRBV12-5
CASGLLPYPGQGKTGTEAFF
TGTGCTAGTGGTTTGTTGCCTTATCCGGGACAGGGGAAAACAGGGACTGAAGCTTTCTTT
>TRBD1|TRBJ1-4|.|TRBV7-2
CASSQDRGKLFF
TGTGCCAGCAGCCAGGACAGGGGAAAACTGTTTTTT
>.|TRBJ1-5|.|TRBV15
CATSRGGLYSNQPQHF
TGTGCCACCAGCAGAGGGGGCCTCTATAGCAATCAGCCCCAGCATTTT
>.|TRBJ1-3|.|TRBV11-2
CASSPREGVVGNTIYF
TGTGCCAGCAGCCCCCGCGAGGGGGTGGTTGGAAACACCATATATTTT
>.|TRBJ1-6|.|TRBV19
CASSTTGLRSNSPLHF
TGTGCCAGTAGTACCACAGGGTTGCGGAGCAATTCACCCCTCCACTTT
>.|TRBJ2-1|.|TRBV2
CASRGGYNNEQFF
TGTGCCAGCAGAGGAGGGTACAACAATGAGCAGTTCTTC
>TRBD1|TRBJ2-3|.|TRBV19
CASRTGDLTDTQYF
TGTGCCAGTAGGACAGGGGACCTCACAGATACGCAGTATTTT
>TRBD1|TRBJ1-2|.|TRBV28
CASSLLGVTGDYGYTF
TGTGCCAGCAGTTTATTAGGCGTAACAGGGGACTATGGCTACACCTTC
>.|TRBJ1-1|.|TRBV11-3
CASSPSGRNTEAFF
TGTGCCAGCAGCCCTTCGGGTAGGAACACTGAAGCTTTCTTT
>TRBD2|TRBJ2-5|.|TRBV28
CASSGTSGGPEETQYF
TGTGCCAGCAGTGGGACTAGCGGGGGACCTGAAGAGACCCAGTACTTC
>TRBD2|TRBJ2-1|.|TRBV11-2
CASSWGGTQSEQFF
TGTGCCAGCAGCTGGGGGGGGACCCAGAGTGAGCAGTTCTTC
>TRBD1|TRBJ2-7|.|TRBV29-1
CGVMTGHSYEQYF
TGCGGCGTGATGACAGGGCACTCCTACGAGCAGTACTTC
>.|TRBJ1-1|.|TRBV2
CASNGRRGGNTEAFF
TGTGCCAGCAACGGGAGAAGGGGAGGGAACACTGAAGCTTTCTTT
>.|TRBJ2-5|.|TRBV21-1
CASTPGLAIQTQYF
TGTGCCAGCACTCCGGGACTAGCAATTCAGACCCAGTACTTC
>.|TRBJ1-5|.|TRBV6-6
CASRTTGGNFNQPQHF
TGTGCCAGCAGGACGACGGGGGGGAATTTCAATCAGCCCCAGCATTTT
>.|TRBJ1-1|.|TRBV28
CASSLSGAWSEAFF
TGTGCCAGCAGTTTATCAGGGGCTTGGTCTGAAGCTTTCTTT
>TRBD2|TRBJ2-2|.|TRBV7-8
CASSLLGTSFTGELFF
TGTGCCAGCAGCTTACTCGGGACTAGCTTCACCGGGGAGCTGTTTTTT
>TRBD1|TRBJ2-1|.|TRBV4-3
CASSQGRQGGNEQFF
TGCGCCAGCAGCCAGGGGAGACAGGGCGGAAATGAGCAGTTCTTC
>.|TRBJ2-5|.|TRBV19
CASAPARAGSETQYF
TGTGCCAGCGCCCCGGCCAGGGCGGGGTCGGAGACCCAGTACTTC
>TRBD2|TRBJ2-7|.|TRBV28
CASTSGTSGKYEQYF
TGTGCCAGCACCTCTGGGACTAGCGGGAAGTACGAGCAGTACTTC
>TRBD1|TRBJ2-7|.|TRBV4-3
CASSQDSGRGREQYF
TGCGCCAGCAGCCAAGATTCGGGCAGGGGGAGAGAGCAGTACTTC
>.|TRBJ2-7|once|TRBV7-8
CASSYQGHYEQYF
TGTGCCAGCAGCTATCAGGGGCACTACGAGCAGTACTTC
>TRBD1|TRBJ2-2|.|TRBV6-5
CASIVDRGRSGELFF
TGTGCCAGTATAGTGGACAGGGGGCGATCCGGGGAGCTGTTTTTT
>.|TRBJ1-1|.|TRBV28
CASRGGNEAFF
TGTGCCAGCCGCGGGGGTAATGAAGCTTTCTTT
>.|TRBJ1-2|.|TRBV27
CASSLSGSTGANYGYTF
TGTGCCAGCAGTTTATCCGGCAGTACGGGAGCTAACTATGGCTACACCTTC
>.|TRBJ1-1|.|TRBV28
CASRRDSVSAFF
TGTGCCAGCAGACGAGACAGCGTCTCAGCTTTCTTT
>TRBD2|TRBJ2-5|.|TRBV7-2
CASSFPSGGQETQYF
TGTGCCAGCAGCTTCCCTAGCGGGGGGCAAGAGACCCAGTACTTC
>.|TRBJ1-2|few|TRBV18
CASSPSGVEVGYTF
TGTGCCAGCTCACCCAGCGGCGTAGAGGTTGGCTACACCTTC
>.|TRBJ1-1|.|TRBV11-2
CASSFGTSPEAFF
TGTGCCAGCAGCTTTGGGACAAGTCCTGAAGCTTTCTTT
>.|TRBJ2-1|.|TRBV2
CASKLNSYNEQFF
TGTGCCAGCAAGCTAAACTCCTACAATGAGCAGTTCTTC
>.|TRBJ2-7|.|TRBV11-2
CASSLENRLEQYF
TGTGCCAGCAGCTTAGAGAACAGGCTCGAGCAGTACTTC
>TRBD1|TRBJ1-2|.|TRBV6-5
CASSYGQGNYGYTF
TGTGCCAGCAGTTACGGACAGGGAAACTATGGCTACACCTTC
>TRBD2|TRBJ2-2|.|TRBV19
CASISGIEVAGELFF
TGTGCCAGTATTAGCGGGATTGAGGTCGCCGGGGAGCTGTTTTTT
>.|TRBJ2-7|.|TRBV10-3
CAISSGNYEQYF
TGTGCCATCAGCTCAGGAAACTACGAGCAGTACTTC
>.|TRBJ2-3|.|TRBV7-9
CASSLSSDTQYF
TGTGCCAGCAGCTTATCCTCGGATACGCAGTATTTT
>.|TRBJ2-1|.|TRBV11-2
CASSLHFGGTMEQFF
TGTGCCAGCAGCTTACATTTTGGCGGAACTATGGAGCAGTTCTTC
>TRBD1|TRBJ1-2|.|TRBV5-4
CASSLVVGKGGGYTF
TGTGCCAGCAGCTTGGTAGTCGGGAAAGGGGGCGGCTACACCTTC
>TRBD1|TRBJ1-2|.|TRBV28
CASIRNRGNYGYTF
TGTGCCAGTATTCGAAACAGGGGAAACTATGGCTACACCTTC
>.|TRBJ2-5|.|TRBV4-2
CASSQGASELQETQYF
TGTGCCAGCAGCCAAGGGGCTAGCGAACTCCAAGAGACCCAGTACTTC
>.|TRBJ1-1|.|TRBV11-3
CASSSPGQRLNTEAFF
TGTGCCAGCAGCTCCCCCGGACAGCGGCTGAACACTGAAGCTTTCTTT
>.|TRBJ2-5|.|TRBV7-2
CASQHSQETQYF
TGTGCCAGCCAACATTCCCAAGAGACCCAGTACTTC
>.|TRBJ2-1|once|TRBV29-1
CSGTPGYNEQFF
TGCAGCGGGACTCCGGGCTACAATGAGCAGTTCTTC
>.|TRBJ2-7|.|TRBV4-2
CASSQDRGAAYEQYF
TGTGCCAGCAGCCAAGATCGGGGGGCCGCCTACGAGCAGTACTTC
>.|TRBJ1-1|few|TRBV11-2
CASSLGPNTEAFF
TGTGCCAGCAGCTTGGGGCCGAACACTGAAGCTTTCTTT
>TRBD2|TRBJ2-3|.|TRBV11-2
CASSPKRGEGGDTQYF
TGTGCCAGCAGCCCGAAGCGGGGGGAAGGTGGAGATACGCAGTATTTT
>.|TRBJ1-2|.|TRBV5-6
CASSRYRADYGYTF
TGTGCCAGCAGCCGTTACAGGGCGGACTATGGCTACACCTTC